This section outlines one TCR beta chain sequence together with its context. The protocol was immunoSEQ multiplex PCR, while the TCRdb copy is restricted to in-frame clones and leaves out a portion. The sample yields under 150,000 clones, almost 95% seen once. Germline assignment: CDR1 SEHNR and CDR2 FQNEAQ (reference sequence). V lost 1 base, J lost 0 bases, and 11 bases lay in between. The CDR3 covers 16 residues. Samples with a second dose at about 4 or about 12 weeks were pooled together. These data belong to a study of T cell responses to AZD1222 COVID-19 vaccine. Material: peripheral blood, obtained 28 days after the second AZD1222 dose. This sequence originates from an adult who received the AZD1222 COVID-19 vaccine. The chain is built from TRBV7-9 and TRBJ2-3; D perhaps matches TRBD2 (5 bases). CDR3 nucleotide sequence: TGTGCCAGCAGCTTAGGGCTTAGCGCGAGCACAGATACGCAGTATTTT. Amino acids: CASSLGLSASTDTQYF.